This T cell receptor (beta chain) comes out of a study of T cells in Graves' hyperthyroidism and ophthalmopathy. Turning to the study itself: Peripheral blood was secured at the point of initial diagnosis, before any treatment. Study results and caveats: Ophthalmopathy and stable hyperthyroidism were separated by a 13 V-J model.

Individuals with ophthalmopathy presented a Clinical Activity Score of at least 3, a NOSPECS grade of at least 4 and a duration under 3 months. Lactation, pregnancy, other autoimmune disease or uncontrolled infection led to exclusion of patients. RNA transcripts yielded amplified TCR beta CDR3 regions. Primed by the HTBI set, a first-round RT-PCR was run on the TCR CDR3. TCRdb re-analysed the multiplex PCR reads in MiXCR, keeping a single row per CDR3 protein. The table lists roughly 250,000 distinct CDR3 sequences, about 20% of them singletons, with about 60% in the top ten. The CDR3 sequence is 15 residues long. The V and J ends lost 0 bases and 5 bases, in that order; junction bases with no gene match: 2. In germline, CDR1 is SGHTA, CDR2 FQGTGA. On this clonotype itself: The antigen remains undetermined.

The V gene is TRBV7-3, the J gene TRBJ1-1; 11 bases align to TRBD1. This TCR derives from a man aged 25 to 40 with Graves' ophthalmopathy. Sequencing was performed on blood. The CDR3 bases are TGTGCCAGCAGCTTAACGGGACAGGGGGAGACTGAAGCTTTCTTT. Its translation: CASSLTGQGETEAFF.